Following are 11 T cell receptor beta chains from one sample sequenced in a study of metastatic and nonmetastatic thyroid tumors. TCRdb reanalyzed the PCR reads via MiXCR. The repertoire has 25,000 to 35,000 clones, approximately 15% of them found once; the top ten carry roughly 4.2%. Thyroid surgery was preceded by no treatment in any patient. Sequencing used blood. The source of these receptors is a female donor with papillary thyroid cancer or a benign thyroid nodule (not recorded which). Some clones in this sample may be carry-over from other donors' samples.

This clone was counted only a few times. The chain combines TRBV28 with TRBJ2-7; unclear D gene. CDR1 MDHEN and CDR2 SYDVKM come from the germline V gene. Trimming left V 2 bases short and J 6 bases short, with 8 bases between. CDR3 length: 12 amino acids. CDR3 sequence reads: CASSLVGFEQYF. CDR3 sequence (DNA): TGTGCCAGCAGTTTAGTCGGGTTCGAGCAGTACTTC.

This clone was seen a handful of times. At one end the junction does not follow the germline gene, possibly because of a read error. The chain employs TRBV15 and TRBJ1-3, with 8 bases matching TRBD1. The length of the CDR3 is 15 residues. CDR1 LNHNV and CDR2 YYDKDF come from the germline V gene (reference sequence). CDR3 amino acids: CANSVGTGSGNTIYF. The CDR3 DNA sequence: TGTGCCAACAGCGTCGGGACAGGATCTGGAAACACCATATATTTT.

Note on this clone: One end of the junction varies from germline; a read error may be responsible. V usage is TRBV4-1 and J usage is TRBJ1-3; maybe TRBD1 (6 bases). CDR1 and CDR2 (germline): MGHRA, YSYEKL. The CDR3 covers 17 residues. CDR3 nucleotide sequence: TGCGCCAGCAGCCAAGAACCATACAGGGCCTCTGTAAACACCATATATTTT. Translated: CASSQEPYRASVNTIYF.

This clone is labeled medium-sized (0.01 to 0.1%). This sequence joins TRBV12-3 or TRBV12-4 and TRBJ2-7; a possible D gene is TRBD2 (5 bases). V was trimmed by 9 bases and J by 1 base, leaving 10 bases between them. CDR3 size: 12 residues. This chain's CDR3 is CASSAASYEQYF. The CDR3 nucleotides read TGTGCCAGTAGCGCTGCATCCTACGAGCAGTACTTC.

This clone has a count of ten or more. The CDR3 loop reads CASSPAGTSGRAGEQFF. The CDR3 DNA reads as TGTGCCAGCAGCCCCGCCGGGACTAGCGGGAGGGCCGGTGAGCAGTTCTTC. The V call is TRBV7-9, the J call TRBJ2-1, with 16 bases aligning to TRBD2. With V trimmed by 5 bases and J by 9 bases, 10 bases remained unmatched. This CDR3 comprises 17 residues. Germline V CDR1 and CDR2: SEHNR, FQNEAQ (reference sequence).

This clone was seen a handful of times. The chain carries TRBV5-1 and TRBJ2-7; the D is unclear. Between the trimmed V and J ends, which lost 3 bases and 2 bases, there was a span of 15 bases. The CDR3 runs to 15 residues. Per germline, CDR1 SGHRS and CDR2 YFSETQ. CDR3 amino acids: CASSWSAGSAYEQYF. CDR3 DNA sequence: TGCGCCAGCAGCTGGTCGGCTGGTAGTGCCTACGAGCAGTACTTC.

The CDR3, as DNA: TGTGCCAGCAGCTTAGGCCAGGGTGGGACCTGGGAGCTGTTTTTT. Its translation: CASSLGQGGTWELFF. This chain connects TRBV7-3 to TRBJ2-2, with D perhaps assigned TRBD1 or TRBD2 (5 bases each). Trimming took 2 bases from V and 9 from J, leaving 16 bases between them. This CDR3 has 15 amino acids. The V gene's germline CDR1 is SGHTA and CDR2 FQGTGA.

This clone was recorded many times. Sequence at one end of the junction differs from germline and may be a read error. CDR3 nucleotide sequence: TGTGCCAGCAGCCCCGTCGGACAGCTACAATCCTTC. This encodes CASSPVGQLQSF. This chain connects TRBV28 to TRBJ2-7, with a tentative D call TRBD1 (6 bases). CDR3 length: 12 amino acids. Per germline, CDR1 MDHEN and CDR2 SYDVKM. Using reference TRBV28 and TRBJ2-7 for the parts outside the CDR3, the full variable domain is DVKVTQSSRYLVKRTGEKVFLECVQDMDHENMFWYRQDPGLGLRLIYFSYDVKMKEKGDIPEGYSVSREKKERFSLILESASTNQTSMYLCASSPVGQLQSFGPGTRLTVT.

The CDR3 DNA is TGCAGTGCTAGAGGGATGAACACCGGGGAGCTGTTTTTT. Translating gives CSARGMNTGELFF. The chain carries TRBV20-1 and TRBJ2-2; no definite D call. CDR1 is DFQATT, CDR2 SNEGSKA, per germline (reference sequence). This CDR3 has 13 amino acids. V dropped 1 base and J dropped 1 base, with 4 bases sitting between them.

This chain links TRBV20-1 with TRBJ2-5; unclear D gene. V lost 2 bases to trimming and J lost 9 bases, with 7 bases between them. CDR1 is DFQATT and CDR2 is SNEGSKA in the germline V gene (reference sequence). The CDR3 totals 10 residues. The CDR3 protein is CSARLEAQYF. The CDR3 bases are TGCAGTGCTAGACTCGAGGCCCAGTACTTC.

This clone has only a few counts. A much larger clone differs from this one at a single base, so this may be a read error. V gene TRBV29-1 combines with J gene TRBJ1-1; 12 nucleotides agree with TRBD1. The CDR3 sequence is 12 residues long. Germline CDR1 and CDR2: SQVTM and ANQGSEA. Trimming cost V 7 bases and J 6 bases; bases outside gene matches: 3. Here the CDR3 DNA reads TGCAGCGGGGGGACAGGGGGCGCTGAAGCTTTCTTT. It codes for CSGGTGGAEAFF. The full variable domain, with the rest looked up from reference TRBV29-1 and TRBJ1-1, is SAVISQKPSRDICQRGTSLTIQCQVDSQVTMMFWYRQQPGQSLTLIATANQGSEATYESGFVIDKFPISRPNLTFSTLTVSNMSPEDSSIYLCSGGTGGAEAFFGQGTRLTVV.